A single TCR beta chain is shown here with its context. Its antigen remains undetermined. No quality values exist for individual bases; no much larger clone is one base distant. Each collaborating institution followed its own protocols to collect whole blood in K2EDTA tubes. For TCRbeta analysis, collaborators shipped samples as frozen whole blood, isolated PBMCs, or DNA extracted from either of those sample types. This sample was taken from a study of blood T cell repertoires in COVID-19 (dated by TCRdb to about 2020). About the full investigation: Samples covering the acute and convalescent phases of COVID-19 were provided by collaborators in the United States, Italy and Spain. The prospective study material was composed of cDNA or gDNA derived from T cells, B-cell-depleted T cells, or PBMCs. Subjects who had been exposed to COVID-19, were actively infected with it, or had recovered from it provided the deeply sampled blood TCRbeta repertoires that made up the dataset. The repertoires were released in a freely available public database intended as a resource for research on the immune response to SARS-CoV-2. Samples were obtained from the ongoing ImmuneRACE study (first 160 participants) and from 1,000 to 1,500 subjects provided by 6 global collaborators. A de-identified subject ID, COVID-19 status, age in years and sex were almost always included in the sample metadata. Where available, HLA class I and class II types were taken from metadata supplied by the sample provider and were not determined by assay-based typing. Overall results and qualifications from the work: The amount of clinical and demographic metadata varied by source and participant and was provided uncurated.

The CDR3, cysteine through phenylalanine, is 13 amino acids long. The kept DNA is CDR3 alone, 39 bases in frame from the first base. CDR1 WSHSY and CDR2 SAAADI were looked up in the germline V gene. Deletion took 6 bases off V and 5 bases off J, with a span of 13 bases between the germline ends. The immunoSEQ Assay, a bias-controlled multiplex PCR, was used to amplify TCRbeta CDR3 regions from genomic DNA. From the authors' description of their analysis: Nucleated cell counts per sample were estimated from amplification of reference gene primers within the assay. To quantify the absolute abundance of each unique TCRbeta CDR3 rearrangement, sequence reads were collapsed and filtered. For each sample, productive Simpson clonality was calculated as the square root of Simpson's diversity index over productive rearrangements. The immuneACCESS repertoire file appears here via TCRdb, limited to in-frame rearrangements. These files lack a portion of the clones; in checked studies, under half of the deficit traces to unresolved V genes, and the cause of the others is not known. V and J calls plus clone size are reproduced from that table; the DNA served to infer D and trimming. A total of fewer than 350,000 clones appear in this sample, roughly nine tenths of them only once. The top ten constitute approximately 8.2% of the sample.

Input material: peripheral blood. This clonotype was sampled from a man aged 35 to 55 with active or convalescent COVID-19. This chain is built from TRBV10-2 and TRBJ1-2, with a tentative D gene TRBD1 over 5 matching bases. Here the CDR3 is given as CASSLSKGYGYTF. The DNA reads TGCGCCAGCAGCCTGTCGAAGGGGTATGGCTACACCTTC.